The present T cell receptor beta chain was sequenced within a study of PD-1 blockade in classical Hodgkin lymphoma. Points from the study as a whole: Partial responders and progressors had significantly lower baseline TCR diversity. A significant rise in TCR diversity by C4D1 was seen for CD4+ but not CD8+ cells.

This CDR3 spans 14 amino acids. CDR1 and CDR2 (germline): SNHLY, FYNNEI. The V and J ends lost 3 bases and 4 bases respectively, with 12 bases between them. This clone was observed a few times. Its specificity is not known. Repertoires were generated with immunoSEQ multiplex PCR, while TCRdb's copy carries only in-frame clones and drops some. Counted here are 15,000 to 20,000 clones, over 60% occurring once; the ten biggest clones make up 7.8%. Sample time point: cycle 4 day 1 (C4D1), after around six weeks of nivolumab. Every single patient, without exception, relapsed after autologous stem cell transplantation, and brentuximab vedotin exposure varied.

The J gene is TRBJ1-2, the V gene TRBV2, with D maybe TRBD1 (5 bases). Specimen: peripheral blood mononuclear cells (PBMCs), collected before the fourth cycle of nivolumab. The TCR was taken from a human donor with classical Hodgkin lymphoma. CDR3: CASSDDRRFYGYTF. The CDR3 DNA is TGTGCCAGCAGTGATGACAGAAGGTTCTATGGCTACACCTTC. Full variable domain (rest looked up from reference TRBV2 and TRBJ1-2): EPEVTQTPSHQVTQMGQEVILRCVPISNHLYFYWYRQILGQKVEFLVSFYNNEISEKSEIFDDQFSVERPDGSNFTLKIRSTKLEDSAMYFCASSDDRRFYGYTFGSGTRLTVV.